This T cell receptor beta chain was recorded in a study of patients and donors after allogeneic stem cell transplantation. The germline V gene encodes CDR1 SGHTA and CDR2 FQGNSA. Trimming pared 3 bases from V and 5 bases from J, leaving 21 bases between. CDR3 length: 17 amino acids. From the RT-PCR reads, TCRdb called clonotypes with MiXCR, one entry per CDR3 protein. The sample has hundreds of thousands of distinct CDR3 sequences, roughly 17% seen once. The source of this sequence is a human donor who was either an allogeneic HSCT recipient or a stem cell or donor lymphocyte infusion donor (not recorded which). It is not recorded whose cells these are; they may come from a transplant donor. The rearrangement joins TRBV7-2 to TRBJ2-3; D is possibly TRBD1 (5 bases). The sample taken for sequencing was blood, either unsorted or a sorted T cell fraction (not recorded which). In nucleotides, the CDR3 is TGTGCCAGCAGCTTGCACCGGACATTCGGCGCCATAGATACGCAGTATTTT. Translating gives CASSLHRTFGAIDTQYF.